This T cell receptor beta chain was captured by sequencing in a study of CD4 and CD8 cells across lung adenocarcinoma regions. This clonotype was observed once. One entry per CDR3 protein, called by TCRdb with MiXCR from the PCR reads. The data hold around 15,000 distinct CDR3 sequences, with 55% observed a single time. The CDR3 length is 19 residues. V lost 3 bases, J lost 0 bases, and 7 bases stayed unmatched. The sequenced material came from CD8+ T cells from the center of a lung tumor. The source is a female donor with lung adenocarcinoma. The CD4 and CD8 labels of this study may be unreliable. V usage is TRBV12-3 or TRBV12-4 and J usage is TRBJ2-2; TRBD2 matches 13 bases. The CDR3 reads CASSFHGLAGVPNTGELFF. DNA of the CDR3: TGTGCCAGCAGTTTCCACGGACTAGCGGGGGTCCCGAACACCGGGGAGCTGTTTTTT.